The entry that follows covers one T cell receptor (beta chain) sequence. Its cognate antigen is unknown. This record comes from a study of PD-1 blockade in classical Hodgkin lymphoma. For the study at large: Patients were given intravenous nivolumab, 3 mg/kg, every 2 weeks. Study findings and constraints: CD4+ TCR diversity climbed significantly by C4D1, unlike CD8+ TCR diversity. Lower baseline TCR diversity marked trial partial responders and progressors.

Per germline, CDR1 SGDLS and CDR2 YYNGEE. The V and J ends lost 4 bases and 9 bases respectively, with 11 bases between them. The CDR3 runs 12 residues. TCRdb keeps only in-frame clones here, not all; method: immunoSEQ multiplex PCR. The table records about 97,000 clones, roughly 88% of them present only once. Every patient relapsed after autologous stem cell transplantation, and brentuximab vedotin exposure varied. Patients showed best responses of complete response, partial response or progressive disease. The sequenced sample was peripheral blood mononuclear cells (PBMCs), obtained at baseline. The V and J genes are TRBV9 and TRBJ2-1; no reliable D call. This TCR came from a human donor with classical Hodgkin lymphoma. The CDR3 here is CASSSNRAEQFF. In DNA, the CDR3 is TGTGCCAGCAGCTCTAATAGAGCTGAGCAGTTCTTC.